The 22 T cell receptor beta chains reported below all come from one sample, sequenced in a study of beta chain features in type 1 diabetes. The investigators reverse transcribed all of the isolated RNA, so they sequenced expressed TCRB transcripts. This table comes from immunoSEQ multiplex PCR, and its TCRdb copy is limited to in-frame clones, with some not included. Of fewer than 400,000 clones listed, 8% are singletons. Sequencing input: central memory CD4+ T cells from blood. The source of these receptors is a woman under 30 in good health.

Only a few counts were recorded for this clone. The chain couples TRBV11-2 to TRBJ2-3; 9 bases match TRBD2. This CDR3 spans 15 amino acids. The germline V gene has CDR1 SGHAT and CDR2 FQNNGV. V lost 1 base and J lost 11; bases outside the gene matches: 10. Here the CDR3 reads CASSLAPAGGNGQYF. CDR3 nucleotides: TGTGCCAGCAGCTTAGCGCCGGCGGGGGGGAACGGGCAGTATTTT.

The V call is TRBV6-5, the J call TRBJ2-1, with D possibly matching TRBD1 (5 bases). Germline V gene sequence: CDR1 MNHEY, CDR2 SVGAGI. This CDR3 is 14 amino acids long. V shed 6 bases and J shed 4 bases, with 13 bases lying between them. The CDR3: CASRPSTDYNEQFF. CDR3 coding DNA: TGTGCCAGCAGGCCTTCGACAGATTACAATGAGCAGTTCTTC.

The V gene is TRBV6-5, the J gene TRBJ2-3; TRBD2 is a possible D gene (5 bases). CDR1 is MNHEY and CDR2 is SVGAGI in the germline V gene. Trimming removed 2 bases from V and 1 base from J, with 7 bases in between. The CDR3 is 14 amino acids. CDR3 residues: CASSYRSGTDTQYF. CDR3 DNA sequence: TGTGCCAGCAGTTACCGTAGCGGCACAGATACGCAGTATTTT.

In its sample, this clone was seen a few times. The V call is TRBV5-6, the J call TRBJ2-3; D gene uncertain. The V end lost 4 bases, the J end lost 5 bases, and 14 bases lay between the germline ends. The CDR3 is made up of 14 amino acids. Germline V gives CDR1 SGHDT, CDR2 YYEEEE. CDR3 DNA: TGTGCCAGCAGCCAAGTTGGTCACCAAGATACGCAGTATTTT. Translation gives CASSQVGHQDTQYF.

This clone showed up just a few times. The chain has TRBV5-1 and TRBJ1-1; D unclear. V was shortened by 4 bases and J by 5 bases, with 15 bases between the two germline ends. There are 14 residues in the CDR3. From germline, CDR1 is SGHRS and CDR2 YFSETQ. The CDR3 protein is CASSPRSGLTEAFF. CDR3 bases: TGCGCCAGCAGCCCGCGAAGTGGGCTAACTGAAGCTTTCTTT.

This clone was detected a few times. This chain uses TRBV7-3 with TRBJ2-1, with 9 nucleotides matching TRBD1. This CDR3 comprises 15 residues. V lost 5 bases, J lost 8 bases, and 10 bases stayed unmatched. Germline CDR1 SGHTA, CDR2 FQGTGA. The CDR3 DNA is TGTGCCAGCAGCCCCATGGGACAGGGTCTGGATGAGCAGTTCTTC. This gives the protein CASSPMGQGLDEQFF.

This clone appeared a few times. This rearrangement joins TRBV9 to TRBJ2-1; D remains ambiguous. The CDR3 covers 15 residues. Germline V gene data show CDR1 as SGDLS and CDR2 as YYNGEE. Trimming pared 3 bases from V and 6 bases from J, leaving 16 bases between. The CDR3 sequence: CASSAENRRGNEQFF. The DNA of the CDR3 is TGTGCCAGCAGCGCTGAAAACCGTAGAGGCAATGAGCAGTTCTTC.

The rearrangement uses TRBV27 and TRBJ1-1; D unclear. Germline CDR1 reads MNHEY; CDR2 reads SMNVEV (reference sequence). The CDR3 runs 15 residues. V dropped 3 bases and J dropped 0 bases, with 11 bases sitting between them. CDR3 loop: CASSFSGGMNTEAFF. In DNA form, the CDR3 reads TGTGCCAGCAGTTTCTCCGGCGGTATGAACACTGAAGCTTTCTTT.

The rearrangement joins TRBV13 to TRBJ2-7; 9 bases map to TRBD2. This CDR3 spans 16 amino acids. The trim removed 2 bases at V and 0 bases at J, leaving 5 bases unmatched. CDR1 is PRHDT and CDR2 is FYEKMQ in the germline V gene (reference sequence). The CDR3 DNA is TGTGCCAGCAGCTTACGCGGGAGGGCCCTCTCCTACGAGCAGTACTTC. Its translation: CASSLRGRALSYEQYF.

V and J are TRBV5-1 and TRBJ1-2, with D unresolved. The CDR3 extends over 14 amino acids. Trimming cost V 3 bases and J 1 base, with 10 bases left between them. Germline lookup yields CDR1 SGHRS and CDR2 YFSETQ. CDR3 residues: CASSYYSVNYGYTF. The CDR3 coding sequence is TGCGCCAGCAGCTACTACAGTGTTAACTATGGCTACACCTTC.

This chain uses TRBV9 with TRBJ2-1; maybe TRBD2 (6 bases). Germline-derived CDR1 and CDR2 are SGDLS and YYNGEE. The CDR3 contains 16 residues. The V gene lost 0 bases and the J gene lost 2 bases, with 12 bases spanning the gap. The CDR3 loop reads CASSVGGGATYNEQFF. Written as DNA, the CDR3 is TGTGCCAGCAGCGTAGGCGGCGGGGCAACCTACAATGAGCAGTTCTTC. Full variable domain (rest looked up from reference TRBV9 and TRBJ2-1): DSGVTQTPKHLITATGQRVTLRCSPRSGDLSVYWYQQSLDQGLQFLIQYYNGEERAKGNILERFSAQQFPDLHSELNLSSLELGDSALYFCASSVGGGATYNEQFFGPGTRLTVL.

This clone occurred a few times. The sample has other DNA sequences that encode this CDR3 too. This chain connects TRBV2 to TRBJ1-5; D is possibly TRBD1 (6 bases). Germline values: CDR1 SNHLY, CDR2 FYNNEI. The CDR3 consists of 13 residues. V lost 8 bases and J lost 4, with 12 bases in between. This CDR3 reads CASRGAGNQPQHF. The CDR3 nucleotides read TGTGCCAGCCGGGGGGCAGGTAATCAGCCCCAGCATTTT.

This clone appeared many times. The gene calls are TRBV2 and TRBJ2-1; TRBD2 might be the D (6 bases). The CDR3 totals 17 residues. The V and J ends lost 2 bases and 5 bases respectively, with 19 bases between them. Germline values: CDR1 SNHLY, CDR2 FYNNEI. In DNA, the CDR3 is TGTGCCAGCAGTGAACCTGCTGGGCTAGCGCTAGACAATGAGCAGTTCTTC. Its protein is CASSEPAGLALDNEQFF.

The chain is built from TRBV4-1 and TRBJ2-7, with a tentative D call TRBD2 (5 bases). This CDR3 comprises 15 residues. The V gene's germline CDR1 is MGHRA and CDR2 YSYEKL. The V and J ends lost 1 base and 5 bases respectively, with 15 bases between them. The DNA of the CDR3 is TGCGCCAGCAGCCAAGCGGGTTACGGGATCCACGAGCAGTACTTC. Translated: CASSQAGYGIHEQYF.

The genes are TRBV28 and TRBJ1-2; 8 bases match TRBD1. The CDR3 totals 12 residues. Germline values: CDR1 MDHEN, CDR2 SYDVKM. The junction had 5 bases not matched to a gene; V was cut back by 6 bases and J by 8 bases. The CDR3 nucleotides are TGTGCCAGCAGGCTACAGGGGGGAGGCTACACCTTC. Translating it yields CASRLQGGGYTF.

This rearrangement joins TRBV9 to TRBJ2-2; D possibly uses TRBD1 or TRBD2 (5 bases each). The germline V gene encodes CDR1 SGDLS and CDR2 YYNGEE. The CDR3 consists of 16 residues. Trimming removed 1 base from V and 7 bases from J, with 17 bases in between. CDR3 in amino acids: CASSVTLAAGYGELFF. In DNA, the CDR3 is TGTGCCAGCAGCGTAACGCTAGCCGCAGGGTACGGGGAGCTGTTTTTT.

Concerning this clone itself: A far larger clone differs by one base, so this is likely a read error. The chain is built from TRBV29-1 and TRBJ2-7; 10 nucleotides agree with TRBD1. Germline assignment: CDR1 SQVTM and CDR2 ANQGSEA. Trimming removed 7 bases from V and 11 bases from J; junction bases left unmatched: 14. The CDR3 runs 13 residues. The CDR3 region has the DNA TGCAGCGCGGCCGGGACAGGGGCCCCTACTGAGTACTTC. Amino acid sequence: CSAAGTGAPTEYF.

V is TRBV7-3 and J is TRBJ2-2; D call uncertain. The CDR3 covers 14 residues. V was shortened by 5 bases and J by 6 bases, with 13 bases between the two germline ends. CDR1 SGHTA and CDR2 FQGTGA come from the germline V gene. In DNA form, the CDR3 reads TGTGCCAGCAGCCGAGTCGCCGCCGCCGGGGAGCTGTTTTTT. Translated, it gives CASSRVAAAGELFF.

This clone was observed a handful of times. V and J are TRBV10-2 and TRBJ2-1; TRBD2 aligns across 11 bases. The V gene's germline CDR1 is WSHSY and CDR2 SAAADI. CDR3 length: 14 amino acids. The junction had 6 bases not matched to a gene; V was cut back by 8 bases and J by 6 bases. CDR3 sequence (DNA): TGCGCCAGCTTACTAGCGGGAGTGGGCAATGAGCAGTTCTTC. Translation gives CASLLAGVGNEQFF.

The genes are TRBV10-3 and TRBJ2-3; D unresolved. The CDR3 runs to 13 residues. Germline V gene data show CDR1 as ENHRY and CDR2 as SYGVKD. V was shortened by 7 bases and J by 5 bases, with 13 bases between the two germline ends. The CDR3 sequence is CAITPRWGDTQYF. The CDR3 nucleotides read TGTGCCATCACCCCGCGCTGGGGAGATACGCAGTATTTT.

This clone was counted a few times. The chain carries TRBV4-3 and TRBJ1-4; D remains ambiguous. Germline V lookup: CDR1 LGHNA, CDR2 YSLEER. The CDR3 length is 16 residues. V lost 1 base and J lost 5, with 14 bases in between. CDR3 DNA sequence: TGCGCCAGCAGCCAAGCCGCGGGGAGGTCGAATGAAAAACTGTTTTTT. It translates to CASSQAAGRSNEKLFF.

This clone was found a few times. The V call is TRBV29-1, the J call TRBJ1-2; D gene unclear. The germline V gene has CDR1 SQVTM and CDR2 ANQGSEA. With 1 base removed from V and 4 bases from J, the gap between germline ends came to 13 bases. The CDR3 extends over 14 amino acids. The CDR3 protein is CSVEARAVGYGYTF. The CDR3 DNA reads as TGCAGCGTTGAAGCTAGGGCGGTCGGCTATGGCTACACCTTC. Full variable domain (outside the CDR3, taken from reference TRBV29-1 and TRBJ1-2): SAVISQKPSRDICQRGTSLTIQCQVDSQVTMMFWYRQQPGQSLTLIATANQGSEATYESGFVIDKFPISRPNLTFSTLTVSNMSPEDSSIYLCSVEARAVGYGYTFGSGTRLTVV.